These 5 T cell receptor beta chains share one sample of origin, sequenced in a study of CD8 T cells in Susac syndrome. Reverse transcription of roughly 0.45 to 1 ug RNA was carried out with random hexamers. Each CDR3 protein is one row after TCRdb ran MiXCR on the immunoSEQ multiplex PCR reads. The data hold about 130,000 distinct CDR3 sequences, with 91% observed a single time. The sequenced sample consisted of CD8+ T cells from PBMCs. Receptor source: a human donor with multiple sclerosis.

In DNA, the CDR3 is TGCAGCGTTGTTGCCACCTTGAACACTGAAGCTTTCTTT. Protein product: CSVVATLNTEAFF. The rearrangement links TRBV29-1 to TRBJ1-1; D gene unclear. The CDR3 is made up of 13 amino acids. Germline V lookup: CDR1 SQVTM, CDR2 ANQGSEA. Trimming cost V 4 bases and J 0 bases, with 9 bases left between them.

J is TRBJ2-1 and V is TRBV14, with 8 nucleotides matching TRBD1. The CDR3 consists of 18 residues. The germline V gene has CDR1 SGHDN and CDR2 FVKESK. V lost 4 bases and J lost 5; bases outside the gene matches: 16. CDR3 nucleotides: TGTGCCAGCAGCCCAGACGTGGGGTACAGGGGGTCCCACAATGAGCAGTTCTTC. Translating gives CASSPDVGYRGSHNEQFF. The entire variable domain, with the rest obtained from reference TRBV14 and TRBJ2-1, is as follows: EAGVTQFPSHSVIEKGQTVTLRCDPISGHDNLYWYRRVMGKEIKFLLHFVKESKQDESGMPNNRFLAERTGGTYSTLKVQPAELEDSGVYFCASSPDVGYRGSHNEQFFGPGTRLTVL.

The V and J genes are TRBV24-1 and TRBJ2-2, with D perhaps TRBD1 (6 bases). The germline gives CDR1 KGHDR, CDR2 SFDVKD. The CDR3 is 16 amino acids. V dropped 3 bases and J dropped 4 bases, with 14 bases sitting between them. Here the CDR3 reads CATSDTGTGGTGELFF. The CDR3 nucleotides are TGTGCCACCAGTGATACAGGGACGGGCGGCACCGGGGAGCTGTTTTTT.

The chain is built from TRBV29-1 and TRBJ2-7; D unclear. V lost 3 bases and J 3 bases, leaving 6 bases between the germline ends. The CDR3 contains 11 residues. CDR1 is SQVTM and CDR2 is ANQGSEA in the germline V gene. The CDR3 spells CSVDWHYEQYF. CDR3 DNA: TGCAGCGTTGACTGGCACTACGAGCAGTACTTC.

The chain recombines TRBV6-5 with TRBJ1-1, with a possible D match to TRBD1 (5 bases). The CDR3 consists of 13 residues. The V end was cut by 10 bases, the J end by 0 bases, with 12 bases between. Germline CDR1 and CDR2: MNHEY and SVGAGI. In DNA form, the CDR3 reads TGTGCCACCACCGGGACGTTGAACACTGAAGCTTTCTTT. Its protein is CATTGTLNTEAFF.